The 17 T cell receptor beta chains listed next were all sequenced from one sample in a study of shared clonotypes between healthy human individuals. Positive CCR7 selection of CD45RO-negative cells yielded the naive CD8 cells, and terminally differentiated effector memory CD45RA+ cells were excluded. Only in-frame clones appear in the TCRdb table, and some are missing; sequencing was by immunoSEQ multiplex PCR. The sample contains about 1,900,000 clones, about 95% of which appear only once. The sample was naive CD8+ T cells sorted from blood. These receptors all stem from a man aged 18 to 30 in good health.

The chain has TRBV29-1 and TRBJ2-1; tentatively, D is TRBD1 or TRBD2 (5 bases each). V was shortened by 2 bases and J by 10 bases, with 12 bases between the two germline ends. The CDR3 sequence is 12 residues long. The germline CDR1 and CDR2 sequences are SQVTM and ANQGSEA. The CDR3 loop is CSVESGEGEQFF. CDR3 DNA sequence: TGCAGCGTTGAAAGTGGTGAGGGGGAGCAGTTCTTC.

The chain recombines TRBV27 with TRBJ1-1; weak D call: TRBD1 (6 bases). V shed 8 bases and J shed 4 bases, with 17 bases lying between them. The germline V gene has CDR1 MNHEY and CDR2 SMNVEV (reference sequence). The CDR3 sequence is 14 residues long. As DNA, the CDR3 is TGTGCCAGCCGTGTGGGAGGGGGAGTCACTGAAGCTTTCTTT. The encoded protein is CASRVGGGVTEAFF.

V gene TRBV10-3 combines with J gene TRBJ2-7, with D possibly being TRBD2 (5 bases). V lost 2 bases and J 0 bases, leaving 8 bases between the germline ends. This CDR3 has 14 residues. Germline V gives CDR1 ENHRY, CDR2 SYGVKD. CDR3 residues: CAISEGAASYEQYF. The DNA for the CDR3 is TGTGCCATCAGTGAGGGAGCGGCCTCCTACGAGCAGTACTTC.

As to this clone: Other nucleotide sequences in the sample specify the same CDR3. The chain uses TRBV7-2 and TRBJ2-1, with TRBD2 identical over 10 bases. Germline V gene lookup returns CDR1 SGHTA and CDR2 FQGNSA. Trimming took 2 bases from V and 2 from J; bases not matched to a gene: 0. The CDR3 totals 15 residues. CDR3 sequence (DNA): TGTGCCAGCAGCTTACTAGCGGGAGCCTACAATGAGCAGTTCTTC. Translation: CASSLLAGAYNEQFF.

This sequence joins TRBV27 and TRBJ2-1, with 8 positions matching TRBD2. Germline-derived CDR1 and CDR2 are MNHEY and SMNVEV (reference sequence). This CDR3 has 13 amino acids. Losses at the gene ends were 8 bases for V and 0 bases for J; bases not matched to a gene: 0. The CDR3 spells CASGLASYNEQFF. The CDR3 DNA reads TGTGCCAGCGGACTAGCCTCCTACAATGAGCAGTTCTTC.

The chain employs TRBV19 and TRBJ1-1; D is uncertain. Trimming took 3 bases from V and 3 from J, leaving 11 bases between them. This CDR3 spans 14 amino acids. Per the germline V gene, CDR1 is LNHDA and CDR2 is SQIVND (reference sequence). The CDR3 coding sequence is TGTGCCAGTAGTATGCCAGCTAGGGACACTGAAGCTTTCTTT. The encoded protein is CASSMPARDTEAFF.

The chain's CDR3 is CASSGLMASSYNSPLHF. The CDR3 region has the DNA TGTGCCAGCAGTGGTCTCATGGCGAGCTCCTATAATTCACCCCTCCACTTT. The V and J genes are TRBV2 and TRBJ1-6, with no clear D. This CDR3 is built from 17 residues. Germline assignment: CDR1 SNHLY and CDR2 FYNNEI. Trimming took off 4 bases at V and 0 bases at J, with 13 bases between the two ends.

The chain has TRBV5-1 and TRBJ1-2; unclear D gene. This CDR3 has 14 residues. Trimming shortened V by 4 bases and J by 0 bases, and 10 bases separated the two germline ends. Germline V gives CDR1 SGHRS, CDR2 YFSETQ. The CDR3 bases are TGCGCCAGCAGCGGAACAACAGCTAACTATGGCTACACCTTC. Protein: CASSGTTANYGYTF.

This chain connects TRBV21-1 to TRBJ2-7; the table names TRBD2, a call not compared with the DNA. TRBV21-1 is marked as a pseudogene. The CDR3 runs 18 residues. The CDR3 region is CASSPKQLRLSGVNEQYF. The CDR3 nucleotides are TGTGCCAGCAGCCCCAAGCAATTGAGACTATCGGGCGTGAACGAGCAGTACTTC.

J is TRBJ1-1 and V is TRBV12-2. TRBV12-2 is a pseudogene segment. This CDR3 is built from 15 residues. The CDR3 DNA follows: TGTGCAAGTCGCCCGCCTAGGGGGGCCGGCACTGAAGCTTTCTTT. Translating gives CASRPPRGAGTEAFF.

Notes on this clone: Other DNA sequences from this sample encode an identical CDR3 as well. This chain joins TRBV27 and TRBJ2-7; D is ambiguous. V was shortened by 5 bases and J by 0 bases, with 11 bases between the two germline ends. Germline CDR1 MNHEY, CDR2 SMNVEV (reference sequence). The CDR3 is made up of 14 amino acids. DNA for the CDR3: TGTGCCAGCAGTCCCTCGACCAGCTCCTACGAGCAGTACTTC. It codes for CASSPSTSSYEQYF.

As regards this clone: Other nucleotide sequences from this sample produce the same CDR3. The genes are TRBV5-5 and TRBJ2-7; D gene ambiguous. Trimming pared 0 bases from V and 2 bases from J, leaving 3 bases between. Looked up from germline, CDR1 is SGHKS and CDR2 is YYEKEE (reference sequence). The CDR3 sequence is 12 residues long. CDR3 nucleotide sequence: TGTGCCAGCAGCTTGGAAACCTACGAGCAGTACTTC. Protein product: CASSLETYEQYF.

V is TRBV4-2 and J is TRBJ2-7; D remains ambiguous. Per the germline V gene, CDR1 is LGHNA and CDR2 is YNFKEQ. Trimming removed 0 bases at V and 2 bases at J, with 5 bases between. CDR3 size: 13 residues. This chain's CDR3 is CASSQENAYEQYF. CDR3 DNA: TGTGCCAGCAGCCAAGAAAACGCCTACGAGCAGTACTTC.

The chain is built from TRBV9 and TRBJ2-6; D is unclear. CDR3 length: 16 amino acids. The V gene lost 3 bases and the J gene lost 4 bases, with 14 bases spanning the gap. Germline loops: CDR1 SGDLS, CDR2 YYNGEE. This CDR3 reads CASSDSPEAGANVLTF. CDR3 in DNA: TGTGCCAGCAGCGACTCCCCTGAGGCCGGGGCCAACGTCCTGACTTTC.

The J gene is TRBJ1-1, the V gene TRBV5-6; 8 bases map to TRBD1. With V trimmed by 4 bases and J by 0 bases, 8 bases remained unmatched. Germline V CDR1 and CDR2: SGHDT, YYEEEE. The CDR3 spans 16 residues. CDR3 loop: CASSDDRGGMNTEAFF. CDR3 coding DNA: TGTGCCAGCAGCGATGACAGGGGAGGCATGAACACTGAAGCTTTCTTT. Full variable domain (rest looked up from reference TRBV5-6 and TRBJ1-1): DAGVTQSPTHLIKTRGQQVTLRCSPKSGHDTVSWYQQALGQGPQFIFQYYEEEERQRGNFPDRFSGHQFPNYSSELNVNALLLGDSALYLCASSDDRGGMNTEAFFGQGTRLTVV.

Points on this clone: Other DNA sequences of this sample code for an identical CDR3. The V gene is TRBV9, the J gene TRBJ1-1, with D perhaps matching TRBD1 (5 bases). Germline loops: CDR1 SGDLS, CDR2 YYNGEE. Trimming shortened V by 2 bases and J by 3 bases, and 8 bases separated the two germline ends. The CDR3 has 13 amino acids. The CDR3, as DNA: TGTGCCAGCAGCGTGGGGGTCGACACTGAAGCTTTCTTT. Its protein is CASSVGVDTEAFF.

In regard to this clone: This CDR3 is also generated by other DNA sequences in the sample. V is TRBV10-3 and J is TRBJ2-2; the D is unclear. V lost 0 bases, J lost 6 bases, and 5 bases lay in between. The CDR3 is 13 residues long. CDR1 and CDR2 (germline): ENHRY, SYGVKD. The CDR3 loop reads CAISESIAGELFF. Written as DNA, the CDR3 is TGTGCCATCAGTGAGTCGATAGCCGGGGAGCTGTTTTTT.